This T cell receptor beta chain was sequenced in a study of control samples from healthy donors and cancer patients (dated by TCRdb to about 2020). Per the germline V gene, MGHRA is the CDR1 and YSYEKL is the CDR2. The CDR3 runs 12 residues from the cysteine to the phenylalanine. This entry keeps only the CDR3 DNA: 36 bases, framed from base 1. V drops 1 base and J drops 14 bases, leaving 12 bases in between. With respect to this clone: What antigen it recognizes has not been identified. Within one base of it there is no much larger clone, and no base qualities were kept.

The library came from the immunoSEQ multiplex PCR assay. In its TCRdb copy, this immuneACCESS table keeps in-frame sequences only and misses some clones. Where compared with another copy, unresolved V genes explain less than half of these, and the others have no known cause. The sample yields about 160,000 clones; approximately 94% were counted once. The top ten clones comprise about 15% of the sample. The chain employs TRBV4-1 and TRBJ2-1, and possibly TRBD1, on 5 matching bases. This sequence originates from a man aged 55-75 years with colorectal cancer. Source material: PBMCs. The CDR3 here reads CASSQGGTAKFF. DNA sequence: TGCGCCAGCAGCCAAGGGGGCACGGCGAAGTTCTTC.